The clone carrying this TCR beta chain has a single count. The data stem from a study of blood T cell repertoires in COVID-19. At the level of the study: Acute and convalescent COVID-19 specimens originated in the United States, Italy and Spain. T cells, B-cell-depleted T cells, or PBMCs supplied cDNA or gDNA.

Per the original methods: Using reference gene primer amplification, nucleated cell counts were estimated. Some clones are missing from TCRdb's copy, which holds only in-frame ones; the method was immunoSEQ multiplex PCR. V, J and clone size were drawn from that table, and D and trimming were deduced from the DNA. The sample includes some 170,000 clones, roughly four fifths of them seen just once. Germline V CDR1 and CDR2: SGHNT, YYREEE (reference sequence). V dropped 4 bases and J dropped 5; count of bases not matched to a gene: 11. The CDR3 spans 16 residues. The clonotype comes from a man in his fifties or sixties with active or convalescent COVID-19. This chain joins TRBV5-4 and TRBJ2-1; 8 bases agree with TRBD2. Source material: peripheral blood. Here the CDR3 DNA reads TGTGCCAGCAGCCCCCCCGGGACTAGACCCAACAATGAGCAGTTCTTC. Amino acids: CASSPPGTRPNNEQFF.